This TCR beta chain was sequenced in a study of shared clonotypes between healthy human individuals. Trimming took 3 bases from V and 7 from J, leaving 14 bases between them. The germline CDR1 and CDR2 sequences are SGDLS and YYNGEE. The CDR3 is 13 amino acids. Methods used by the authors: ImmunoSEQ supplied junction-only sequences lacking quality scores, so filtering was different. Libraries were prepared by immunoSEQ multiplex PCR; TCRdb keeps only in-frame clonotypes and omits some of them. V and J calls and clone size follow that table, whereas D and trimming were derived from the DNA. The table records about 2.4 million clones, approximately 90% of them present only once.

The genes are TRBV9 and TRBJ2-7; possibly TRBD1 for D (6 bases). Sequencing used naive CD4+ T cells sorted from blood. Documented subset: CD45RA+ positively selected. This TCR came from a man between 18 and 35 years old in good health. DNA for the CDR3: TGTGCCAGCAGCGCCCTCCCAGGGGAGGAGCAGTACTTC. Its translation is CASSALPGEEQYF.